The 25 T cell receptor beta chains in this list originate from one sample, sequenced in a study of molecular identifiers for immune sequencing clone quantification. TCRdb passed the PCR reads through MiXCR, listing each CDR3 protein once. The data hold 90,000 to 120,000 distinct CDR3 sequences, with around 33% observed a single time. Material: naive CD8+ T cells from blood, with Jurkat cell RNA spiked in. Regarding subset: FACS-sorted CD8+CD4-CCR7+CD45RA+ naive T cells. These receptors all come from a human donor in good health. Some libraries in this study had Jurkat cell RNA spiked in.

The rearrangement uses TRBV6-2 or TRBV6-3 and TRBJ2-7; a possible D gene is TRBD2 (6 bases). V was clipped by 7 bases and J by 0 bases, with 16 bases between them. Germline V gene data show CDR1 as MNHEY and CDR2 as SVGEGT. The CDR3 runs to 15 residues. This CDR3 reads CASTFMGGSSYEQYF. For the CDR3, the DNA is TGTGCCAGCACCTTCATGGGGGGTAGCTCCTACGAGCAGTACTTC.

This clonotype was seen a few times. This chain uses TRBV29-1 with TRBJ2-3; the D is unclear. CDR3 length equals 10 residues. V was clipped by 4 bases and J by 2 bases, with 1 base between them. Germline CDR1 is SQVTM and CDR2 is ANQGSEA. CDR3 in amino acids: CSVVTDTQYF. The DNA of the CDR3 is TGCAGCGTTGTCACAGATACGCAGTATTTT.

The table lists this clonotype with a few counts. This sequence joins TRBV6-1 and TRBJ1-1; D gene uncertain. The CDR3 is made up of 11 amino acids. Deletions cut 8 bases from V and 2 bases from J, with 6 bases between. CDR1 and CDR2 (germline): MNHNS, SASEGT. The CDR3 sequence is CASWINTEAFF. The CDR3 region has the DNA TGTGCCAGCTGGATAAACACTGAAGCTTTCTTT.

Worth noting for this clonotype: A much more abundant neighbour one base away suggests this may be a read error. The rearrangement links TRBV9 to TRBJ2-2, with 12 bases matching TRBD2. V trimming: 3 bases; J trimming: 6 bases; junction bases outside the gene matches: 6. This CDR3 is 16 amino acids long. CDR1 and CDR2 (germline): SGDLS, YYNGEE. The CDR3 bases are TGTGCCAGCAGCGACGGGTCTAGCGGGAGGGCCGGGGAGCTGTTTTTT. It encodes CASSDGSSGRAGELFF.

This clonotype was counted at least ten times. The rearrangement links TRBV28 to TRBJ2-5; no clear D. Germline V gene lookup returns CDR1 MDHEN and CDR2 SYDVKM. This CDR3 has 13 residues. V was pared by 2 bases and J by 1 base, with 5 bases between. The CDR3 DNA sequence: TGTGCCAGCAGTTTAAAGGCCCAAGAGACCCAGTACTTC. Amino acid sequence: CASSLKAQETQYF.

The CDR3 sequence is CASSPGGQVTYEQYF. The DNA for the CDR3 is TGCGCCAGCAGCCCGGGGGGACAGGTCACCTACGAGCAGTACTTC. This chain uses TRBV5-1 with TRBJ2-7; perhaps TRBD1 as D (8 bases). V lost 4 bases, J lost 2 bases, and 16 bases lay in between. The CDR3 covers 15 residues. Germline assignment: CDR1 SGHRS and CDR2 YFSETQ. Complete variable domain (other parts from reference TRBV5-1 and TRBJ2-7): KAGVTQTPRYLIKTRGQQVTLSCSPISGHRSVSWYQQTPGQGLQFLFEYFSETQRNKGNFPGRFSGRQFSNSRSEMNVSTLELGDSALYLCASSPGGQVTYEQYFGPGTRLTVT.

The rearrangement uses TRBV10-3 and TRBJ2-3; the match to TRBD1 covers 8 bases. With 3 bases clipped from V and 6 bases from J, the junction kept 8 bases outside the gene matches. Germline CDR1 is ENHRY and CDR2 is SYGVKD. The CDR3 is made up of 15 amino acids. CDR3 in DNA: TGTGCCATCAGTGACAGGGGGCGTTTTACGGATACGCAGTATTTT. Encoded protein: CAISDRGRFTDTQYF.

The V call is TRBV28, the J call TRBJ2-6; D possibly uses TRBD1 or TRBD2 (5 bases each). This CDR3 is built from 19 residues. Germline V CDR1 and CDR2: MDHEN, SYDVKM. V lost 3 bases and J lost 0, with 18 bases in between. The CDR3 DNA is TGTGCCAGCAGTTTTTCCCCGGGACGGATCCTCTCTGGGGCCAACGTCCTGACTTTC. Translated: CASSFSPGRILSGANVLTF.

This clonotype appeared once. This may arise from a read error, as a much more abundant clone is one base away. V usage is TRBV12-3 or TRBV12-4 and J usage is TRBJ1-1; 8 positions agree with TRBD1. With V trimmed by 10 bases and J by 3 bases, 4 bases remained unmatched. The CDR3 covers 12 residues. The CDR3 coding sequence is TGTGCCATCGGACAGGGAGACACTGAAGCTTTCTTT. Translation gives CAIGQGDTEAFF.

Note on this clonotype: A much larger clone lies a single base off, so this may be a read error. Given the absence of the conserved phenylalanine or tryptophan at the CDR3 end, a read error is likely. The CDR3 here is CASSPSAAAGAFS. CDR3 nucleotide sequence: TGTGCCAGCAGCCCTTCAGCAGCAGCGGGAGCTTTCTCT. This sequence joins TRBV9 and TRBJ1-1; D remains ambiguous. Germline CDR1 reads SGDLS; CDR2 reads YYNGEE. This CDR3 has 13 amino acids. The V and J ends lost 4 bases and 10 bases respectively, with 17 bases between them.

This clonotype appeared a few times. At one end the junction does not follow the germline gene, possibly because of a read error. The CDR3 DNA reads as TGCGCCAGCAGCCTGGGACAAAATAGCAATCAGCCCCAGCAATTT. Its protein product is CASSLGQNSNQPQQF. This chain joins TRBV4-1 and TRBJ1-5, with D possibly being TRBD1 (6 bases). Germline CDR1 is MGHRA and CDR2 is YSYEKL. The CDR3 runs 15 residues.

About this clonotype itself: A much larger clone lies one base from this, so it may be a read error. This chain uses TRBV2 with TRBJ1-6; no clear D. There are 12 residues in the CDR3. Germline V lookup: CDR1 SNHLY, CDR2 FYNNEI. CDR3 loop: CACSDIRSPLHF. The CDR3 nucleotides are TGTGCCTGCAGTGATATAAGGTCACCCCTCCACTTT.

At least ten counts were recorded for this clonotype. V gene TRBV2 combines with J gene TRBJ2-3; TRBD2 agrees at 7 bases. This CDR3 is built from 13 residues. Looked up from germline, CDR1 is SNHLY and CDR2 is FYNNEI. With 5 bases clipped from V and 5 bases from J, the junction kept 4 bases outside the gene matches. CDR3 loop: CASSPRGVDTQYF. The DNA for the CDR3 is TGTGCCAGCAGTCCACGGGGGGTAGATACGCAGTATTTT.

The rearrangement uses TRBV27 and TRBJ2-1, with D maybe TRBD2 (6 bases). CDR1 MNHEY and CDR2 SMNVEV come from the germline V gene (reference sequence). Trimming removed 5 bases from V and 8 bases from J, with 22 bases in between. The CDR3 is 16 residues long. CDR3 sequence reads: CASSPSYGGIFYEQFF. The CDR3, as DNA: TGTGCCAGCAGTCCTTCTTACGGAGGGATATTTTATGAGCAGTTCTTC.

V gene TRBV4-1 combines with J gene TRBJ2-3; D ambiguous. Trimming took off 3 bases at V and 4 bases at J, with 8 bases between the two ends. The CDR3 loop spans 13 amino acids. Germline loops: CDR1 MGHRA, CDR2 YSYEKL. The CDR3 region is CASSQEWPDTQYF. CDR3 in DNA: TGCGCCAGCAGCCAGGAATGGCCAGATACGCAGTATTTT.

This clonotype was counted a few times. The rearrangement links TRBV28 to TRBJ2-3; 10 bases are shared with TRBD1. CDR3 length: 16 amino acids. Germline CDR1 is MDHEN and CDR2 is SYDVKM. J gave up 5 bases and V 5 bases, and 10 bases lay outside the gene matches. The CDR3 reads CASSPRDRGQVDTQYF. CDR3 DNA sequence: TGTGCCAGCAGTCCCCGAGACAGGGGGCAAGTAGATACGCAGTATTTT.

This clonotype was counted a few times. The CDR3 coding sequence is TGTGCCAGCAGCCTAACCCCAGGCCACATGAACACTGAAGCTTTCTTT. This codes for CASSLTPGHMNTEAFF. The V and J genes are TRBV27 and TRBJ1-1; D gene ambiguous. Between the trimmed V and J ends, which lost 6 bases and 0 bases, there was a span of 17 bases. The CDR3 is 16 amino acids. The germline V gene has CDR1 MNHEY and CDR2 SMNVEV (reference sequence).

CDR3 residues: CASRPEAASGTEGEQFF. Written as DNA, the CDR3 is TGTGCCAGCAGACCGGAGGCCGCTAGCGGGACAGAGGGTGAGCAGTTCTTC. The V gene is TRBV12-3 or TRBV12-4, the J gene TRBJ2-1, with 9 bases matching TRBD2. After removal of 6 bases from V and 9 bases from J, the junction contained 18 bases not matched to a gene. The CDR3 covers 17 residues.

J is TRBJ2-5 and V is TRBV25-1, with D unresolved. In germline, CDR1 is MGHDK, CDR2 SYGVNS. V shed 2 bases and J shed 5 bases, with 12 bases lying between them. The CDR3 sequence is 14 residues long. The CDR3 loop reads CASSEGVFKETQYF. CDR3 bases: TGTGCCAGCAGTGAAGGGGTTTTCAAGGAGACCCAGTACTTC.

The CDR3 region has the DNA TGCAGGGGGGGACTAGCGGGAGGGCTCGATACGCAGTATTTT. Its protein is CRGGLAGGLDTQYF. This chain joins TRBV20-1 and TRBJ2-3; the match to TRBD2 covers 16 bases. The germline V gene encodes CDR1 DFQATT and CDR2 SNEGSKA (reference sequence). This CDR3 contains 14 residues.

In the case of this clonotype: A much larger clone lies a single base off, so this may be a read error. This chain links TRBV29-1 with TRBJ1-1, with a weak D call TRBD1 (6 bases). This CDR3 contains 11 residues. The V end lost 2 bases, the J end lost 10 bases, and 11 bases lay between the germline ends. CDR1 SQVTM and CDR2 ANQGSEA come from the germline V gene. CDR3 region: CSVETGLGAFF. As DNA, the CDR3 is TGCAGCGTTGAAACAGGGTTGGGAGCTTTCTTT.

The J gene is TRBJ1-1, the V gene TRBV7-9; D might be TRBD1 (6 bases). Germline loops: CDR1 SEHNR, CDR2 FQNEAQ (reference sequence). The CDR3 length is 13 residues. V lost 5 bases and J lost 4, with 11 bases in between. The CDR3 here is CASSPRGSTEAFF. CDR3 coding DNA: TGTGCCAGCAGCCCCAGGGGCAGCACTGAAGCTTTCTTT. Full variable domain (rest looked up from reference TRBV7-9 and TRBJ1-1): DTGVSQNPRHKITKRGQNVTFRCDPISEHNRLYWYRQTLGQGPEFLTYFQNEAQLEKSRLLSDRFSAERPKGSFSTLEIQRTEQGDSAMYLCASSPRGSTEAFFGQGTRLTVV.

The gene calls are TRBV7-3 and TRBJ2-2; 7 nucleotides line up with TRBD2. Germline trimming cut 5 bases from V and 2 bases from J; bases unmatched to any gene: 11. The germline gives CDR1 SGHTA, CDR2 FQGTGA. CDR3 size: 17 residues. The CDR3 DNA reads as TGTGCCAGCAGCACCACCCCCCTAGCGGCTAACACCGGGGAGCTGTTTTTT. Its translation: CASSTTPLAANTGELFF.

This clonotype was recorded many times. The chain links TRBV4-2 to TRBJ2-1; maybe TRBD2 (6 bases). V lost 0 bases and J 6 bases, leaving 6 bases between the germline ends. Germline V CDR1 and CDR2: LGHNA, YNFKEQ. The CDR3 length is 13 residues. This chain's CDR3 is CASSQETSNEQFF. CDR3 coding DNA: TGTGCCAGCAGCCAAGAGACTAGCAATGAGCAGTTCTTC.

This clonotype was observed a handful of times. A junction end diverges from the germline sequence, so it may reflect a read error. The chain is built from TRBV27 and TRBJ2-5; no clear D gene. Germline CDR1 reads MNHEY; CDR2 reads SMNVEV (reference sequence). The CDR3 length is 12 residues. The CDR3 loop reads CASGLRTGPSFF. The CDR3 DNA follows: TGTGCCAGCGGCCTCCGGACGGGTCCTTCTTTTTTC.